The subject of this entry is one T cell receptor beta chain. Germline values: CDR1 SNHLY, CDR2 FYNNEI. After removal of 3 bases from V and 5 bases from J, the junction contained 4 bases not matched to a gene. The CDR3 extends over 15 amino acids. This specimen belongs to a study of blood T cell repertoires in COVID-19. Per the study methods: Using reference gene primer amplification, nucleated cell counts were estimated. This table comes from immunoSEQ multiplex PCR, and its TCRdb copy is limited to in-frame clones, with some not included. For V, J and clone size, that table is used; D and trimming come from the DNA. The repertoire holds about 440,000 clones, with roughly 85% as singletons.

The chain combines TRBV2 with TRBJ2-1, with 10 bases aligning to TRBD2. This receptor was obtained from a woman aged 18 to 35 with acute COVID-19. The sample comprised PBMCs or T cells enriched from blood (not recorded which). The CDR3 region has the DNA TGTGCCAGCAGTGATTGGCTAGCGGGGGACAATGAGCAGTTCTTC. Amino acid sequence: CASSDWLAGDNEQFF.